The 25 T cell receptor beta chains given below trace back to one sample, sequenced in a study of T cells in Graves' hyperthyroidism and ophthalmopathy. Researchers took RNA transcripts and amplified the TCR beta CDR3 regions from them. First-round RT-PCR with HTBI primers amplified the TCR CDR3 region. TCRdb re-called the multiplex PCR reads through MiXCR, storing one row per CDR3 protein. Here the sample spans fewer than 350,000 distinct CDR3 sequences, over 15% being singletons. Sequencing was performed on blood. Source of these receptors: a middle-aged woman with Graves' ophthalmopathy.

This clonotype has ten or more counts. The genes are TRBV9 and TRBJ1-1; no definite D call. Deletions cut 3 bases from V and 2 bases from J, with 14 bases between. The CDR3 covers 15 residues. Germline V lookup: CDR1 SGDLS, CDR2 YYNGEE. CDR3 region: CASSADPGVNTEAFF. The CDR3 DNA sequence: TGTGCCAGCAGCGCCGACCCAGGTGTCAACACTGAAGCTTTCTTT.

This clonotype was counted ten times or more. The chain carries TRBV11-2 and TRBJ1-2, with D tentatively TRBD1 (6 bases). The germline V and J ends were trimmed by 0 bases and 8 bases, with 16 bases remaining between them. The CDR3 runs 15 residues. From germline, CDR1 is SGHAT and CDR2 FQNNGV. The CDR3, as DNA: TGTGCCAGCAGCTTAGATGGGAACAGGGTTGGCGGCTACACCTTC. Translation: CASSLDGNRVGGYTF.

The sample holds many counts of this clonotype. The V gene is TRBV29-1, the J gene TRBJ1-1; 7 bases are a match to TRBD1. Trimming at V came to 6 bases and at J to 1 base, leaving 8 bases not matched to a gene. The CDR3 spans 14 residues. Germline V lookup: CDR1 SQVTM, CDR2 ANQGSEA. In DNA, the CDR3 is TGCAGCGTCTATGGGGGGACAGAGAACACTGAAGCTTTCTTT. This codes for CSVYGGTENTEAFF.

In its sample, this clonotype was seen many times. The chain is built from TRBV11-3 and TRBJ2-1, with TRBD1 identical over 10 bases. CDR3 length: 16 amino acids. From germline, CDR1 is SGHNT and CDR2 YENEEA. V was clipped by 5 bases and J by 2 bases; unmatched bases: 6. CDR3 sequence: CASSPVGQGAYNEQFF. In DNA, the CDR3 is TGTGCCAGCAGCCCAGTCGGACAGGGGGCCTACAATGAGCAGTTCTTC. Full variable domain (remainder filled in from reference TRBV11-3 and TRBJ2-1): EAGVVQSPRYKIIEKKQPVAFWCNPISGHNTLYWYLQNLGQGPELLIRYENEEAVDDSQLPKDRFSAERLKGVDSTLKIQPAELGDSAVYLCASSPVGQGAYNEQFFGPGTRLTVL.

This clonotype was observed many times. The rearrangement links TRBV7-8 to TRBJ2-5, with TRBD2 matching 10 bases. V lost 4 bases and J lost 5; bases outside the gene matches: 7. The CDR3 consists of 15 residues. Germline CDR1 is SGHVS and CDR2 is FQNEAQ. The CDR3 DNA sequence: TGTGCCAGCAGCTCTCAAGCGGGAGGGGGTGAGACCCAGTACTTC. This codes for CASSSQAGGGETQYF.

In this sample, this clonotype turned up many times. This sequence joins TRBV28 and TRBJ2-7, with TRBD1 matching over 10 bases. V was pared by 4 bases and J by 3 bases, with 6 bases of the junction left unmatched. Germline-derived CDR1 and CDR2 are MDHEN and SYDVKM. CDR3 length: 15 amino acids. CDR3 in amino acids: CASSSTGTGDYEQYF. Here the CDR3 DNA reads TGTGCCAGCAGTTCCACGGGGACAGGGGACTACGAGCAGTACTTC.

J is TRBJ2-5 and V is TRBV7-3, with 7 bases aligning to TRBD1. The CDR3 consists of 14 residues. CDR1 and CDR2 (germline): SGHTA, FQGTGA. Trimming took 5 bases from V and 4 from J; bases not matched to a gene: 7. CDR3 DNA sequence: TGTGCCAGCAGCCCGACAGGGACAGCAGAGACCCAGTACTTC. Its protein is CASSPTGTAETQYF.

The V call is TRBV30, the J call TRBJ2-1; perhaps TRBD2 as D (5 bases). Germline V gene lookup returns CDR1 GTSNPN and CDR2 SVGIG (reference sequence). Trimming shortened V by 0 bases and J by 5 bases, and 8 bases separated the two germline ends. This CDR3 is 13 amino acids long. CDR3 DNA: TGTGCCTGGAGTGTTTATAGCGACAATGAGCAGTTCTTC. This codes for CAWSVYSDNEQFF.

This clonotype was detected ten times or more. This rearrangement joins TRBV20-1 to TRBJ2-7, with TRBD2 matching over 9 bases. This CDR3 spans 14 amino acids. Per the germline V gene, CDR1 is DFQATT and CDR2 is SNEGSKA (reference sequence). Unmatched junction bases numbered 3, after V lost 1 base and J lost 2 bases. The CDR3 region is CSARGGLATYEQYF. CDR3 DNA sequence: TGCAGTGCTAGAGGTGGACTAGCGACCTACGAGCAGTACTTC.

This clonotype was detected many times. This chain links TRBV6-2 or TRBV6-3 with TRBJ2-2, with 8 bases that match TRBD2. Germline loops: CDR1 MNHEY, CDR2 SVGEGT. V was clipped by 2 bases and J by 0 bases; unmatched bases: 2. The CDR3 has 16 residues. The CDR3 is CASSYTLAANTGELFF. CDR3 in DNA: TGTGCCAGCAGTTACACACTAGCGGCGAACACCGGGGAGCTGTTTTTT.

The rearrangement links TRBV5-1 to TRBJ2-2; the D gene is possibly TRBD2 (6 bases). The V and J ends lost 0 bases and 6 bases respectively, with 12 bases between them. In germline, CDR1 is SGHRS, CDR2 YFSETQ. The length of the CDR3 is 15 residues. In DNA form, the CDR3 reads TGCGCCAGCAGCTTGGTTCCGGGGGAGGCCGGGGAGCTGTTTTTT. Protein product: CASSLVPGEAGELFF.

This clonotype was detected ten times or more. The rearrangement uses TRBV12-3 or TRBV12-4 and TRBJ1-1; no clear D. V was shortened by 5 bases and J by 11 bases, with 18 bases between the two germline ends. This CDR3 is 13 amino acids long. The chain's CDR3 is CASSAPFSPRAFF. In DNA, the CDR3 is TGTGCCAGCAGTGCGCCGTTCAGTCCCCGGGCTTTCTTT.

This clonotype was seen many times. The rearrangement uses TRBV11-1 and TRBJ2-7; D is unclear. Trimming removed 3 bases from V and 7 bases from J, with 13 bases in between. Germline assignment: CDR1 SGHAT and CDR2 FQDESV (reference sequence). The CDR3 is 13 amino acids. The CDR3 bases are TGTGCCAGCAGCTTTTTAGGGTCCCGGGAGCAGTACTTC. It yields the protein CASSFLGSREQYF.

This clonotype was detected ten times or more. J is TRBJ2-7 and V is TRBV6-2 or TRBV6-3, with a possible D match to TRBD2 (5 bases). Trimming shortened V by 6 bases and J by 3 bases, and 15 bases separated the two germline ends. There are 14 residues in the CDR3. Germline V gene lookup returns CDR1 MNHEY and CDR2 SVGEGT. CDR3 protein: CASRFPGRDYEQYF. The CDR3 coding sequence is TGTGCCAGCAGGTTCCCCGGCCGGGACTACGAGCAGTACTTC.

The chain couples TRBV6-5 to TRBJ2-5, with D possibly TRBD2 on 5 matching bases. The CDR3 runs to 12 residues. Germline V CDR1 and CDR2: MNHEY, SVGAGI. Trimming took off 6 bases at V and 5 bases at J, with 10 bases between the two ends. Written as DNA, the CDR3 is TGTGCCAGCAGAACCATAGCGGAGACCCAGTACTTC. Its protein is CASRTIAETQYF.

This clonotype was seen many times. The chain employs TRBV4-2 and TRBJ1-2; no definite D call. The V end lost 4 bases, the J end lost 8 bases, and 11 bases lay between the germline ends. The germline V gene encodes CDR1 LGHNA and CDR2 YNFKEQ. The CDR3 spans 12 residues. Here the CDR3 reads CASSLKRLGYTF. The DNA of the CDR3 is TGTGCCAGCAGCCTCAAGCGCTTGGGCTACACCTTC.

There are many counts of this clonotype. The J gene is TRBJ2-4, the V gene TRBV20-1; 7 bases align to TRBD1. The CDR3 covers 15 residues. V lost 1 base to trimming and J lost 4 bases; unmatched junction nucleotides: 7. The V gene's germline CDR1 is DFQATT and CDR2 SNEGSKA (reference sequence). The CDR3 DNA reads TGCAGTGCTAGAGTCTCAGGGGGTTGGAAAAACATTCAGTACTTC. Its translation: CSARVSGGWKNIQYF.

This clonotype was counted many times. This sequence joins TRBV19 and TRBJ2-7; TRBD1 might be the D (6 bases). The germline V gene encodes CDR1 LNHDA and CDR2 SQIVND (reference sequence). Trimming removed 2 bases from V and 0 bases from J, with 14 bases in between. This CDR3 has 16 amino acids. The DNA for the CDR3 is TGTGCCAGTAGTATAAGAGGGGGACCAAGCTCCTACGAGCAGTACTTC. Its protein product is CASSIRGGPSSYEQYF. Full variable domain (remainder filled in from reference TRBV19 and TRBJ2-7): DGGITQSPKYLFRKEGQNVTLSCEQNLNHDAMYWYRQDPGQGLRLIYYSQIVNDFQKGDIAEGYSVSREKKESFPLTVTSAQKNPTAFYLCASSIRGGPSSYEQYFGPGTRLTVT.

This clonotype was recorded many times. The rearrangement joins TRBV28 to TRBJ1-1; D is perhaps TRBD1 (6 bases). V was cut by 6 bases and J by 10 bases, with 18 bases left in between. The CDR3 runs 13 residues. Per germline, CDR1 MDHEN and CDR2 SYDVKM. CDR3 loop: CASSRSLGQRAFF. CDR3 nucleotide sequence: TGTGCCAGCAGCCGAAGCCTCGGACAGAGAGCTTTCTTT.

The chain employs TRBV10-1 and TRBJ2-4; TRBD2 matches 7 bases. The CDR3 contains 16 residues. The V gene end was trimmed by 6 bases and the J gene end by 1 base; junction bases not matched to a gene: 9. Looked up from germline, CDR1 is WNHNN and CDR2 is SYGVQD (reference sequence). The CDR3, as DNA: TGCGCCAGCAGGGAGCGGGGCCTTCTTGCCAAAAACATTCAGTACTTC. It is translated as CASRERGLLAKNIQYF.

This clonotype was picked up many times. The genes are TRBV7-2 and TRBJ1-1; D is uncertain. The V and J ends lost 4 bases and 6 bases respectively, with 12 bases between them. CDR3 length equals 13 residues. In germline, CDR1 is SGHTA, CDR2 FQGNSA. CDR3 sequence: CASSSSELAEAFF. In DNA, the CDR3 is TGTGCCAGCAGCTCCTCTGAGTTAGCTGAAGCTTTCTTT.

This clonotype was observed many times. J is TRBJ2-5 and V is TRBV25-1, with a tentative D call TRBD2 (7 bases). The CDR3 covers 13 residues. Germline V CDR1 and CDR2: MGHDK, SYGVNS. V dropped 3 bases and J dropped 5 bases, with 10 bases sitting between them. CDR3 sequence (DNA): TGTGCCAGCAGTGAGGGAGGGGGTGAGACCCAGTACTTC. Encoded protein: CASSEGGGETQYF.

This clonotype was found many times. V gene TRBV9 combines with J gene TRBJ1-2, with TRBD1 identical over 7 bases. After removal of 4 bases from V and 4 bases from J, the junction contained 10 bases not matched to a gene. Germline V gives CDR1 SGDLS, CDR2 YYNGEE. This CDR3 has 15 residues. The CDR3 reads CASSPTGQYFYGYTF. As DNA, the CDR3 is TGTGCCAGCAGCCCTACGGGACAGTACTTCTATGGCTACACCTTC.

This clonotype was picked up many times. V usage is TRBV28 and J usage is TRBJ2-2; no reliable D call. Germline CDR1 and CDR2: MDHEN and SYDVKM. CDR3 length equals 15 residues. The V end was cut by 3 bases, the J end by 4 bases, with 12 bases between. As DNA, the CDR3 is TGTGCCAGCAGTTTTCGTATCTCCCTCACCGGGGAGCTGTTTTTT. Its protein product is CASSFRISLTGELFF.

This clonotype was recorded many times. This chain uses TRBV12-5 with TRBJ1-2; 7 bases match TRBD1. V was clipped by 5 bases and J by 8 bases; unmatched bases: 11. This CDR3 is built from 14 residues. The germline gives CDR1 LGHNT, CDR2 FRNRAP. The CDR3 DNA reads TGTGCTAGTGGTCAATTAGGGGGCGCAGAAGGCTACACCTTC. It translates to CASGQLGGAEGYTF. The variable domain in full, with the rest retrieved from reference TRBV12-5 and TRBJ1-2, is DARVTQTPRHKVTEMGQEVTMRCQPILGHNTVFWYRQTMMQGLELLAYFRNRAPLDDSGMPKDRFSAEMPDATLATLKIQPSEPRDSAVYFCASGQLGGAEGYTFGSGTRLTVV.